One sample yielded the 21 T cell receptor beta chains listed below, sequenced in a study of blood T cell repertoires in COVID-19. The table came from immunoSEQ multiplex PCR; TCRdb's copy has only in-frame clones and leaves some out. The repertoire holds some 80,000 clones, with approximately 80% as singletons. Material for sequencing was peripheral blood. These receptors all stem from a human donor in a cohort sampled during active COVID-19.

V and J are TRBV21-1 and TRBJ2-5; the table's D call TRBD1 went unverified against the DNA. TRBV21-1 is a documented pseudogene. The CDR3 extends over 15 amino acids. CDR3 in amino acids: CASSVRDRGQETQYF. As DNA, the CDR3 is TGTGCCAGCAGCGTCCGGGACAGAGGTCAAGAGACCCAGTACTTC.

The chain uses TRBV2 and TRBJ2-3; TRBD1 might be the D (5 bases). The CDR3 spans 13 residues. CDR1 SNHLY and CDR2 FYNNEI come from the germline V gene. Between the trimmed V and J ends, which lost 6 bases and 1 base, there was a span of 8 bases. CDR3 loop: CASRWGRTDTQYF. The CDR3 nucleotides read TGTGCCAGCAGGTGGGGCCGCACAGATACGCAGTATTTT. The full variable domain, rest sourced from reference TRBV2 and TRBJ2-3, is EPEVTQTPSHQVTQMGQEVILRCVPISNHLYFYWYRQILGQKVEFLVSFYNNEISEKSEIFDDQFSVERPDGSNFTLKIRSTKLEDSAMYFCASRWGRTDTQYFGPGTRLTVL.

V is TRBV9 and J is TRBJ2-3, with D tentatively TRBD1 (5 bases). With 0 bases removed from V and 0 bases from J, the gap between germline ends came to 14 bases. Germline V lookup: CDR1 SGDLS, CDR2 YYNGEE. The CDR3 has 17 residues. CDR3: CASSVEAGHRSTDTQYF. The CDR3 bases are TGTGCCAGCAGCGTAGAGGCCGGACACCGAAGCACAGATACGCAGTATTTT.

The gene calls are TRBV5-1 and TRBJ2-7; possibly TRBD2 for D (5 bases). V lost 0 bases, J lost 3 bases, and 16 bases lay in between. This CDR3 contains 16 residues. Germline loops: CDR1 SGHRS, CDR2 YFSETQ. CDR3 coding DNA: TGCGCCAGCAGCTTGGCCGCTAGCTATATGGGCTACGAGCAGTACTTC. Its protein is CASSLAASYMGYEQYF.

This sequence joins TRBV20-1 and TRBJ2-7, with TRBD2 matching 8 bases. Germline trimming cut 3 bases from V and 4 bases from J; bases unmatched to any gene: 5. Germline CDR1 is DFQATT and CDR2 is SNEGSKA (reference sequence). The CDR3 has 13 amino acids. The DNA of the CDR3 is TGCAGTGCTAGTCGGGAGGGTACATACGAGCAGTACTTC. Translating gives CSASREGTYEQYF.

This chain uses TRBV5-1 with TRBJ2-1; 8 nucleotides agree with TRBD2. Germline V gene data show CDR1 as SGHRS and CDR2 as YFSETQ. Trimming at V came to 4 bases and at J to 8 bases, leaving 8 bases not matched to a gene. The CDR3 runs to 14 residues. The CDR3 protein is CASSPTSGGDEQFF. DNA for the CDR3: TGCGCCAGCAGCCCTACTAGCGGCGGGGATGAGCAGTTCTTC.

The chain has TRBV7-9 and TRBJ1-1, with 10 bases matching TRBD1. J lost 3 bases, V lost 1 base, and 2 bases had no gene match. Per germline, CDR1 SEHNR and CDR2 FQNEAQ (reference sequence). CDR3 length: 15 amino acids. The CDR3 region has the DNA TGTGCCAGCAGCTTAGGACAGGGGGCATACACTGAAGCTTTCTTT. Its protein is CASSLGQGAYTEAFF.

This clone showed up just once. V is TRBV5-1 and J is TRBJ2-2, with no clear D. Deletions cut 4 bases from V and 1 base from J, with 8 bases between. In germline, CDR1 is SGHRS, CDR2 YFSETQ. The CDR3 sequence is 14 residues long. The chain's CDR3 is CASSRGRNTGELFF. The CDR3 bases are TGCGCCAGCAGCCGCGGAAGGAACACCGGGGAGCTGTTTTTT. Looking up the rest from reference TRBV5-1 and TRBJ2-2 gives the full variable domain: KAGVTQTPRYLIKTRGQQVTLSCSPISGHRSVSWYQQTPGQGLQFLFEYFSETQRNKGNFPGRFSGRQFSNSRSEMNVSTLELGDSALYLCASSRGRNTGELFFGEGSRLTVL.

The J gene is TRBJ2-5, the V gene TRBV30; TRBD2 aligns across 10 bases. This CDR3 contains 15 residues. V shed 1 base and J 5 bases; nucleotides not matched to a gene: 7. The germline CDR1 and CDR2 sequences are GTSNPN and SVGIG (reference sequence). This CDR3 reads CAWSERLAGWETQYF. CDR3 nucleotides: TGTGCCTGGAGTGAGAGACTAGCGGGTTGGGAGACCCAGTACTTC.

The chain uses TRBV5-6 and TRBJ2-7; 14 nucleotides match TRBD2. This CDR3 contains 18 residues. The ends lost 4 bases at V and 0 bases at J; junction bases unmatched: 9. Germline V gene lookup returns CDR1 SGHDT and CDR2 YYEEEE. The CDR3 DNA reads TGTGCCAGCAGCGACGGGACTAGCGGGGGCCTGAGCTCCTACGAGCAGTACTTC. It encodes CASSDGTSGGLSSYEQYF.

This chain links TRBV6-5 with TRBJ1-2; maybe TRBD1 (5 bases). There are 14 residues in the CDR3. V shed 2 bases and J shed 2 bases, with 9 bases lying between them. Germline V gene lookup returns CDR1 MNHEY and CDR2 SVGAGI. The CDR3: CASSYRDRNYGYTF. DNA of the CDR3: TGTGCCAGCAGTTACCGAGACAGAAACTATGGCTACACCTTC.

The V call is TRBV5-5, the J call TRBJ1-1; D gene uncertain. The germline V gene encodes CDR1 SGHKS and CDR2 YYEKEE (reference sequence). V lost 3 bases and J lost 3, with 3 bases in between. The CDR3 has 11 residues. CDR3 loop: CASSSYTEAFF. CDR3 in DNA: TGTGCCAGCAGCTCATACACTGAAGCTTTCTTT.

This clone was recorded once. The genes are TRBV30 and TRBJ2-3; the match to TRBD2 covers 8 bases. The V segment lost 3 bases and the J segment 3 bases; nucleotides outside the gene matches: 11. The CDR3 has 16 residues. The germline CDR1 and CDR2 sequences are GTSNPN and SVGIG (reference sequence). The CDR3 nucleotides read TGTGCCTGGAGGGTGCGGGCGGGAGGCCCTACAGATACGCAGTATTTT. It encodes CAWRVRAGGPTDTQYF.

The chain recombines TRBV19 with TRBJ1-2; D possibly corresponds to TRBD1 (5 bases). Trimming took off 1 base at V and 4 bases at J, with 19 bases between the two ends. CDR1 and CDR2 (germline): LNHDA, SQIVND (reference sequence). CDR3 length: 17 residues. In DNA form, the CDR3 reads TGTGCCAGTAGTATAGTTGGATCGGCAGGGAGGGCCTATGGCTACACCTTC. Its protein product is CASSIVGSAGRAYGYTF.

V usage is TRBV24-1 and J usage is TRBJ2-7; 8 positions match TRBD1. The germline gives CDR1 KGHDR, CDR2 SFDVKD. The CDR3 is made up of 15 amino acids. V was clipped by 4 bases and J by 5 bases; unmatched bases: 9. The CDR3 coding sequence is TGTGCCACCAGTGACAGCGGACAGGGCGCGGACGAGCAGTACTTC. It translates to CATSDSGQGADEQYF.

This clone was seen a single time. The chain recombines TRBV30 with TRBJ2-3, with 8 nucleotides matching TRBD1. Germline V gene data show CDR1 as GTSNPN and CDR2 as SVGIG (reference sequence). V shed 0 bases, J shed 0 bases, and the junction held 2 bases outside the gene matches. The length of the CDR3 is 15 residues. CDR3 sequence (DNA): TGTGCCTGGAGTGTACAGGGGGAGAGCACAGATACGCAGTATTTT. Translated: CAWSVQGESTDTQYF.

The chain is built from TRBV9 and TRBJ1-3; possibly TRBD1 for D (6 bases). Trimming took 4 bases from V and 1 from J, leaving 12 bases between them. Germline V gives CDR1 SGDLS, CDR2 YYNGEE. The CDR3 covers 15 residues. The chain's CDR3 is CASSPAQGSGNTIYF. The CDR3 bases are TGTGCCAGCAGCCCTGCACAGGGATCTGGAAACACCATATATTTT.

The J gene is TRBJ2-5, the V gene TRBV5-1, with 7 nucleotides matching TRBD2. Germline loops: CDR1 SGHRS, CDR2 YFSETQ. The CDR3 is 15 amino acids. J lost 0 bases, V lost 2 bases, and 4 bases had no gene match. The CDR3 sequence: CASSFSGANQETQYF. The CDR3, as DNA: TGCGCCAGCAGCTTCAGCGGGGCCAACCAAGAGACCCAGTACTTC.

CDR3 protein: CASSGTGDRGTQYF. The CDR3 DNA reads TGTGCCAGTAGTGGAACAGGGGACCGGGGGACCCAGTACTTC. V usage is TRBV19 and J usage is TRBJ2-5, with 7 bases aligning to TRBD1. This CDR3 contains 14 residues. With 5 bases clipped from V and 7 bases from J, the junction kept 10 bases outside the gene matches. Germline V lookup: CDR1 LNHDA, CDR2 SQIVND (reference sequence).

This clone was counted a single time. Here the CDR3 reads CASSPPRGVTEAFF. CDR3 coding DNA: TGTGCCAGCAGCCCCCCTCGGGGGGTCACTGAAGCTTTCTTT. The chain links TRBV11-3 to TRBJ1-1, with a tentative D call TRBD1 (5 bases). The CDR3 runs to 14 residues. The ends were cut back, 5 bases at V and 4 bases at J, with 14 bases in the middle. Looked up from germline, CDR1 is SGHNT and CDR2 is YENEEA.

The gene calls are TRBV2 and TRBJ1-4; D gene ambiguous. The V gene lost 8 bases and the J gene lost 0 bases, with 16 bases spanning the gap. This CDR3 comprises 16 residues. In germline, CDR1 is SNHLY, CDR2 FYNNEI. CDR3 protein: CASAIPTAPTNEKLFF. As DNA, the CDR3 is TGTGCCAGCGCTATACCAACAGCCCCAACTAATGAAAAACTGTTTTTT.